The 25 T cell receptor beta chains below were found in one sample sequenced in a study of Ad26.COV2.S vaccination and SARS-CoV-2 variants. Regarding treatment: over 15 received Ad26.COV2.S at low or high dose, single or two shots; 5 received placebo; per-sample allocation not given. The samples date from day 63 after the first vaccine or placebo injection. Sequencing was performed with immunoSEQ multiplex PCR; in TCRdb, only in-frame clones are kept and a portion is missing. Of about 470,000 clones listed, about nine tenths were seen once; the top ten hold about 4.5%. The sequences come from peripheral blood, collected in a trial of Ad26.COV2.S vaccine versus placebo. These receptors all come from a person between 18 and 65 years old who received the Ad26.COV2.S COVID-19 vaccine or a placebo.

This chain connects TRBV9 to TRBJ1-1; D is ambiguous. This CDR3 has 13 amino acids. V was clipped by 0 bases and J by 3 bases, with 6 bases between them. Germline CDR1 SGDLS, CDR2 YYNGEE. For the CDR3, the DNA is TGTGCCAGCAGCGTAGGTCGGGACACTGAAGCTTTCTTT. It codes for CASSVGRDTEAFF.

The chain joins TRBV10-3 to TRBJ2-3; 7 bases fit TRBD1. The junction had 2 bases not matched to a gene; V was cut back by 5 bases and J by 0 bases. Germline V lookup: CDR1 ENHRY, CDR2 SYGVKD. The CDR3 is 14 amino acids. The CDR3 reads CAISRTGSTDTQYF. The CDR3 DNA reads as TGTGCCATCAGTAGGACAGGCAGCACAGATACGCAGTATTTT.

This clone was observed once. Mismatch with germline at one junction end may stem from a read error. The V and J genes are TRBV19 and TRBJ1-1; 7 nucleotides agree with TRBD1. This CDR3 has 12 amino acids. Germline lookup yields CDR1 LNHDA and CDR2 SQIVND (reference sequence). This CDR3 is CASSSRQGPARF. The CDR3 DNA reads TGTGCCAGTAGTTCCCGACAGGGCCCTGCCCGTTTT.

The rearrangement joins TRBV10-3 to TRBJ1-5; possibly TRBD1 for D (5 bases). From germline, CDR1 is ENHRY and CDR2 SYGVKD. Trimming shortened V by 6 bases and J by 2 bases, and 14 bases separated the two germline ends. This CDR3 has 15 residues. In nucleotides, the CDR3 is TGTGCCATCAGCGACATTGACAGTGGCAATCAGCCCCAGCATTTT. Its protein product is CAISDIDSGNQPQHF.

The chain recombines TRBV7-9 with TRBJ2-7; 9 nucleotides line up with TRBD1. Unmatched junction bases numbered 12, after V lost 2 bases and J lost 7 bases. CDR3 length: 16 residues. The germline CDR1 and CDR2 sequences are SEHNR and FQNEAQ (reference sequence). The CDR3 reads CASSLTLSQGAREQYF. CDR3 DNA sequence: TGTGCCAGCAGCTTAACCTTGTCACAGGGGGCCCGGGAGCAGTACTTC.

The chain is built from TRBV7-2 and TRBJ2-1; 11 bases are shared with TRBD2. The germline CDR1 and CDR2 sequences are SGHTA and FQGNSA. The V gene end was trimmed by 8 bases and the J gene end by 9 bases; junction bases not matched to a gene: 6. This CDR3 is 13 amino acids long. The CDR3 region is CASEVAGGAEQFF. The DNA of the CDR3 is TGTGCCAGCGAAGTAGCGGGAGGGGCTGAGCAGTTCTTC.

The CDR3 coding sequence is TGTGCCAGCAGCGCGGACGAAGATACGCAGTATTTT. Its translation: CASSADEDTQYF. V gene TRBV9 combines with J gene TRBJ2-3, with D uncertain. CDR3 length: 12 amino acids. The germline V gene has CDR1 SGDLS and CDR2 YYNGEE. Trimming removed 3 bases at V and 5 bases at J, with 7 bases between.

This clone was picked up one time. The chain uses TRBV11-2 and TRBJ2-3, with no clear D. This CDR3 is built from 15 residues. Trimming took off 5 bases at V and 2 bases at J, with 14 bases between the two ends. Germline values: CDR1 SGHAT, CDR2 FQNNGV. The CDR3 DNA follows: TGTGCCAGCAGCCCCGGGCATGGGCCCACAGATACGCAGTATTTT. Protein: CASSPGHGPTDTQYF.

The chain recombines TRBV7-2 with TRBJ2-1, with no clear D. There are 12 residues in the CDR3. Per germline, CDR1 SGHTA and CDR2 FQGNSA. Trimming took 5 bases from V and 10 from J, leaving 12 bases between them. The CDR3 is CASSPSVAEQFF. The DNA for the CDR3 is TGTGCCAGCAGCCCGTCGGTCGCCGAGCAGTTCTTC.

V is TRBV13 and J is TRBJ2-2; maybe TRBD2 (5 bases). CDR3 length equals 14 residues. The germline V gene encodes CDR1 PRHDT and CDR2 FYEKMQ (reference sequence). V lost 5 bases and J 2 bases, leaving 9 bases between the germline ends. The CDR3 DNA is TGTGCCAGCAGCCGCGGAGGAAACACCGGGGAGCTGTTTTTT. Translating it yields CASSRGGNTGELFF.

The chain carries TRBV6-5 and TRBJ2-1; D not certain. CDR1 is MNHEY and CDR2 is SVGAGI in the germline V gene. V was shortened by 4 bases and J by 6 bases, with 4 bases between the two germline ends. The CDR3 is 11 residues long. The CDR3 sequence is CASSSRNEQFF. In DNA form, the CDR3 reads TGTGCCAGCAGTTCCCGCAATGAGCAGTTCTTC.

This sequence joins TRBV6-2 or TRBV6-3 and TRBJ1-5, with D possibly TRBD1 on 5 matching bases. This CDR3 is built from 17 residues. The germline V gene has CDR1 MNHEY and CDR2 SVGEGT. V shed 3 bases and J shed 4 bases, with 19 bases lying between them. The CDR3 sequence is CASSYIAGAGDNQPQHF. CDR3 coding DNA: TGTGCCAGCAGTTATATAGCCGGGGCAGGCGATAATCAGCCCCAGCATTTT.

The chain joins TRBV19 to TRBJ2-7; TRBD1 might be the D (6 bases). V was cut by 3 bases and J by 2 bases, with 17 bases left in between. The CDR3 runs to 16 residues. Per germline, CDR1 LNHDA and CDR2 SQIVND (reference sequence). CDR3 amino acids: CASSIKVWDTAYEQYF. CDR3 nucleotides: TGTGCCAGTAGTATCAAAGTCTGGGACACAGCCTACGAGCAGTACTTC.

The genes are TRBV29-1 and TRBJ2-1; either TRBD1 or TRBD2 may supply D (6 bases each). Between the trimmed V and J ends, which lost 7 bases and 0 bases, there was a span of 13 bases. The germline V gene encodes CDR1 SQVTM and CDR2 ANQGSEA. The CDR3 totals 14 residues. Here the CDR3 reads CSGVQGGSYNEQFF. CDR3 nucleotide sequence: TGCAGCGGTGTACAGGGAGGCTCCTACAATGAGCAGTTCTTC.

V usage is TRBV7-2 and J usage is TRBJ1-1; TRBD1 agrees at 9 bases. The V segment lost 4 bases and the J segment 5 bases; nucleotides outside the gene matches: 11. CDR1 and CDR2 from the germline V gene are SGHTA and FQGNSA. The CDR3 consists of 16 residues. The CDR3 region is CASSSQWGTGYTEAFF. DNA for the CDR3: TGTGCCAGCAGCTCCCAGTGGGGGACAGGGTATACTGAAGCTTTCTTT. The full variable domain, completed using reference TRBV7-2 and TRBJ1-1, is GAGVSQSPSNKVTEKGKDVELRCDPISGHTALYWYRQSLGQGLEFLIYFQGNSAPDKSGLPSDRFSAERTGGSVSTLTIQRTQQEDSAVYLCASSSQWGTGYTEAFFGQGTRLTVV.

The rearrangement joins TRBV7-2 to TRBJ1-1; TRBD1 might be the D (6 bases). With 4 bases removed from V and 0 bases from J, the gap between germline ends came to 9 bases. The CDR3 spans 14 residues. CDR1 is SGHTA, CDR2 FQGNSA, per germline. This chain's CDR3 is CASSWDTMNTEAFF. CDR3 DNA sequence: TGTGCCAGCAGCTGGGACACGATGAACACTGAAGCTTTCTTT.

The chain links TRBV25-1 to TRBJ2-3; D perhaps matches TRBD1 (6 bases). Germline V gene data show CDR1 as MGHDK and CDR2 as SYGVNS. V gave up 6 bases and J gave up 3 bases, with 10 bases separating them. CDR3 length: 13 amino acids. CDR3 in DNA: TGTGCCAGCAGGGATACAGGGACAGATACGCAGTATTTT. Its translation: CASRDTGTDTQYF.

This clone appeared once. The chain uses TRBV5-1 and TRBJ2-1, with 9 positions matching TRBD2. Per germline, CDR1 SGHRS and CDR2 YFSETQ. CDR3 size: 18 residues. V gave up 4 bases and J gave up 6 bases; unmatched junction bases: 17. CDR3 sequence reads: CASSDSRLIAGVVNEQFF. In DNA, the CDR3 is TGCGCCAGCAGCGACTCCCGCCTCATAGCGGGAGTGGTCAATGAGCAGTTCTTC.

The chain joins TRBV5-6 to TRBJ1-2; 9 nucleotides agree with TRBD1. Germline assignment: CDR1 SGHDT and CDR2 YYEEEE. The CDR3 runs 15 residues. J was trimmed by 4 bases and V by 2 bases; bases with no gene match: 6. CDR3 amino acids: CASSFEDRGGYGYTF. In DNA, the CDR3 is TGTGCCAGCAGCTTTGAAGACAGGGGGGGCTATGGCTACACCTTC.

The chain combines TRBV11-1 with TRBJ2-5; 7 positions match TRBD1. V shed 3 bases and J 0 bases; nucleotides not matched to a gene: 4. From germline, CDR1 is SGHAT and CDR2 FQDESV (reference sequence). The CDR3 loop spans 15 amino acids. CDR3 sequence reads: CASSLTGSNQETQYF. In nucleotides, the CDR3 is TGTGCCAGCAGCTTGACAGGGTCCAACCAAGAGACCCAGTACTTC.

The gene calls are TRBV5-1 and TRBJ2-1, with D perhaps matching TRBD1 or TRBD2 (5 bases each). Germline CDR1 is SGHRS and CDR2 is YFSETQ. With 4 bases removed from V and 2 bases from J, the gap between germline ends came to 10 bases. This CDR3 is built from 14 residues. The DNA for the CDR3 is TGCGCCAGCAGCCAAAGGGACGCCTACAATGAGCAGTTCTTC. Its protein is CASSQRDAYNEQFF. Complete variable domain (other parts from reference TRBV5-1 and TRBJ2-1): KAGVTQTPRYLIKTRGQQVTLSCSPISGHRSVSWYQQTPGQGLQFLFEYFSETQRNKGNFPGRFSGRQFSNSRSEMNVSTLELGDSALYLCASSQRDAYNEQFFGPGTRLTVL.

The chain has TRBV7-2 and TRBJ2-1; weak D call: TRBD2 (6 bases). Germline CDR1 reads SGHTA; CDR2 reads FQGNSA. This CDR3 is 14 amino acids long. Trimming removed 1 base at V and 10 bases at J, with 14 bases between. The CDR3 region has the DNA TGTGCCAGCAGCTTAGTTTGGACTGCGGGGGAGCAGTTCTTC. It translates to CASSLVWTAGEQFF.

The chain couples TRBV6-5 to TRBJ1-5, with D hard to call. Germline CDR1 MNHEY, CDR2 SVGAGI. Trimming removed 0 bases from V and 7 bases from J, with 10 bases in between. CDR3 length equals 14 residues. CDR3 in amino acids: CASSYSRADQPQHF. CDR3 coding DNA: TGTGCCAGCAGTTACTCGAGAGCAGACCAGCCCCAGCATTTT.

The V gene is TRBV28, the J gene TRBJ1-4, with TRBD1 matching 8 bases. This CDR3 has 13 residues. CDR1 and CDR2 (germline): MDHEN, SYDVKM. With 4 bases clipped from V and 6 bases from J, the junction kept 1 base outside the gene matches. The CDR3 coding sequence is TGTGCCAGCAGTTCGACAGGGGATGAAAAACTGTTTTTT. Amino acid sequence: CASSSTGDEKLFF.

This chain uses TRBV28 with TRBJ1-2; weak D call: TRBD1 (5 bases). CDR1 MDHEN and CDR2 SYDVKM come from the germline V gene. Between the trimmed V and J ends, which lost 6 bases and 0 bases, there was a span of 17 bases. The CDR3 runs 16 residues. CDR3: CASSTYRRGANYGYTF. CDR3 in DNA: TGTGCCAGCAGCACCTACAGGCGGGGAGCTAACTATGGCTACACCTTC.